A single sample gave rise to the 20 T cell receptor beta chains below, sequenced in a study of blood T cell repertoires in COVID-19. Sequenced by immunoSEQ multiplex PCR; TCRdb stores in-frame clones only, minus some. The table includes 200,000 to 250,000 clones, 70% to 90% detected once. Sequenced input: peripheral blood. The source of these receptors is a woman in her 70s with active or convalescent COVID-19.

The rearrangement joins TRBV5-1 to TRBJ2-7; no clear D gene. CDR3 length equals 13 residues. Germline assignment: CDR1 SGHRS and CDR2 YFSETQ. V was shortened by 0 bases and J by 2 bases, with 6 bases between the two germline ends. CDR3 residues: CASSLGSPYEQYF. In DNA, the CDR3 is TGCGCCAGCAGCTTGGGCAGTCCCTACGAGCAGTACTTC.

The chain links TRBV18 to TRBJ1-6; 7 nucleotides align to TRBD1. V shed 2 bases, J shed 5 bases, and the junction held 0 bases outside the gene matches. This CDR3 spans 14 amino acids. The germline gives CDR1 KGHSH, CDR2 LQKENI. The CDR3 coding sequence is TGTGCCAGCTCACCAGGGACAGATAATTCACCCCTCCACTTT. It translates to CASSPGTDNSPLHF.

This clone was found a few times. The CDR3: CASSFGEVGYTF. Here the CDR3 DNA reads TGTGCCAGCAGTTTTGGAGAAGTAGGCTACACCTTC. The chain links TRBV12-3 or TRBV12-4 to TRBJ1-2; D unresolved. The length of the CDR3 is 12 residues. Trimming cost V 3 bases and J 8 bases, with 10 bases left between them.

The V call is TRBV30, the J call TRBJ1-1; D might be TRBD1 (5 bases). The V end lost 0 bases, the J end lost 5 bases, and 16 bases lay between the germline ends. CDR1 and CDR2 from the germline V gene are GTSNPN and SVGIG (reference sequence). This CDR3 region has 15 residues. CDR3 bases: TGTGCCTGGAGTGTAACTCTGGGGGGGGTAACTGAAGCTTTCTTT. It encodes CAWSVTLGGVTEAFF. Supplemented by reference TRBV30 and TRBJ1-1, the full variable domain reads SQTIHQWPATLVQPVGSPLSLECTVEGTSNPNLYWYRQAAGRGLQLLFYSVGIGQISSEVPQNLSASRPQDRQFILSSKKLLLSDSGFYLCAWSVTLGGVTEAFFGQGTRLTVV.

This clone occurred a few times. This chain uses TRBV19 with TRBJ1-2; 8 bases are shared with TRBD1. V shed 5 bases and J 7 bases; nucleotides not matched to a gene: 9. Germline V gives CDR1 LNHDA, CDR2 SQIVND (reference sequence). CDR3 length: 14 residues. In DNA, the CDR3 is TGTGCCAGTAGTTTCTCCCGGACAGGGCTTGGCTACACCTTC. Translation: CASSFSRTGLGYTF.

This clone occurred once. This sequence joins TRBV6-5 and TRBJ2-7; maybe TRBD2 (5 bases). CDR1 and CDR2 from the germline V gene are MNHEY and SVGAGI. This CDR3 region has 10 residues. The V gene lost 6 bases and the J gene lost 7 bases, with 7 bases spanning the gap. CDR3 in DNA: TGTGCCAGCAGGGGAGAGGAGCAGTACTTC. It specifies CASRGEEQYF.

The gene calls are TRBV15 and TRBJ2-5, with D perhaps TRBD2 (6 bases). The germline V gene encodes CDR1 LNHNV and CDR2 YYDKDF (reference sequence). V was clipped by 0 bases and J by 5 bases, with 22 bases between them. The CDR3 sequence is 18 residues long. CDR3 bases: TGTGCCACCAGCAGAGATGGGACTTGGAGCGGTGGGGCGGAGACCCAGTACTTC. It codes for CATSRDGTWSGGAETQYF.

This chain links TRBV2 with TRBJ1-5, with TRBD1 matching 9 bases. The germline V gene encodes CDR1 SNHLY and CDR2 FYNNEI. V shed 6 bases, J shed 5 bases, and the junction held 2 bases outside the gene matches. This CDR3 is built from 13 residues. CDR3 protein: CASRGDRDQPQHF. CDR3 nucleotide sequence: TGTGCCAGCAGGGGGGACAGGGATCAGCCCCAGCATTTT.

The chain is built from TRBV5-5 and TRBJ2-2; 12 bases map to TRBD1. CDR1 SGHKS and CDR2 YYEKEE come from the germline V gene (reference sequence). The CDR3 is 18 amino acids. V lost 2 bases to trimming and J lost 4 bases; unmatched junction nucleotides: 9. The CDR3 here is CASSLGTGTGGGTGELFF. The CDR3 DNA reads TGTGCCAGCAGCTTAGGAACCGGGACAGGGGGCGGCACCGGGGAGCTGTTTTTT. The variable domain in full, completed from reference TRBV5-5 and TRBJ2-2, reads DAGVTQSPTHLIKTRGQQVTLRCSPISGHKSVSWYQQVLGQGPQFIFQYYEKEERGRGNFPDRFSARQFPNYSSELNVNALLLGDSALYLCASSLGTGTGGGTGELFFGEGSRLTVL.

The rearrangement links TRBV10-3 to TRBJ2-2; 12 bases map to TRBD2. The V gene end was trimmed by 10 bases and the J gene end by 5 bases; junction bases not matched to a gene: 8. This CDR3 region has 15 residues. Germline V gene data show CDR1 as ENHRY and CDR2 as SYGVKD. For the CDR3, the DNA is TGTGCCACCAGACTAGCGGGAGATATTACCGGGGAGCTGTTTTTT. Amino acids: CATRLAGDITGELFF.

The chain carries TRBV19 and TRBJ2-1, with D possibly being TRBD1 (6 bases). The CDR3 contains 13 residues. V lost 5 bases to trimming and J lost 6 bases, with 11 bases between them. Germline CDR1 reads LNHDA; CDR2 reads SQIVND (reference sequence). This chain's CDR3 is CASSVLGGNEQFF. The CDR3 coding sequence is TGTGCCAGTAGTGTTCTAGGGGGCAATGAGCAGTTCTTC. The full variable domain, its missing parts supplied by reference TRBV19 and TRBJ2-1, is DGGITQSPKYLFRKEGQNVTLSCEQNLNHDAMYWYRQDPGQGLRLIYYSQIVNDFQKGDIAEGYSVSREKKESFPLTVTSAQKNPTAFYLCASSVLGGNEQFFGPGTRLTVL.

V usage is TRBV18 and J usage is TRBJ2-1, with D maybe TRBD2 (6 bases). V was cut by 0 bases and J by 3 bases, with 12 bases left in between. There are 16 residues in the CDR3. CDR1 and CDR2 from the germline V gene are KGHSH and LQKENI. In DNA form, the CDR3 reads TGTGCCAGCTCACCACCGCGCGGGGCGATCTACAATGAGCAGTTCTTC. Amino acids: CASSPPRGAIYNEQFF. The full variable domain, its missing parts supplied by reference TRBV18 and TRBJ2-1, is NAGVMQNPRHLVRRRGQEARLRCSPMKGHSHVYWYRQLPEEGLKFMVYLQKENIIDESGMPKERFSAEFPKEGPSILRIQQVVRGDSAAYFCASSPPRGAIYNEQFFGPGTRLTVL.

DNA of the CDR3: TGTGCCAGCAGCGTAGATGGCAGGGCTGGGGCCAACGTCCTGACTTTC. Translated, it gives CASSVDGRAGANVLTF. The V and J genes are TRBV9 and TRBJ2-6; weak D call: TRBD1 (5 bases). Germline values: CDR1 SGDLS, CDR2 YYNGEE. CDR3 length: 16 amino acids. V was trimmed by 0 bases and J by 2 bases, leaving 9 bases between them.

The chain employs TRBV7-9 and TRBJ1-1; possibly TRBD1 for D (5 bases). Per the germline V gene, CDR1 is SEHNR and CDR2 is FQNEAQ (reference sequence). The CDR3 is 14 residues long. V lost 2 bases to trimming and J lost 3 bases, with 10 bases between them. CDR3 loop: CASSLTAGDTEAFF. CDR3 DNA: TGTGCCAGCAGCTTAACCGCGGGGGACACTGAAGCTTTCTTT.

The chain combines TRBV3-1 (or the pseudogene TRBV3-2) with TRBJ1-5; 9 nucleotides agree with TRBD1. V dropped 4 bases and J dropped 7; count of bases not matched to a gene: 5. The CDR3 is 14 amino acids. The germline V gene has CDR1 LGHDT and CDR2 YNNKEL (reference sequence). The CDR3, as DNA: TGTGCCAGCAGCCTACAGGGGGCGGGCCAGCCCCAGCATTTT. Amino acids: CASSLQGAGQPQHF.

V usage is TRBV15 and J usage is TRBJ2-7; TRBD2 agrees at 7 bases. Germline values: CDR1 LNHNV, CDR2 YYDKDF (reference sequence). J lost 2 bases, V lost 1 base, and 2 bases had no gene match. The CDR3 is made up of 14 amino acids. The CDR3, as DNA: TGTGCCACCAGCAGAGCGGGAGGCCCCTACGAGCAGTACTTC. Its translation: CATSRAGGPYEQYF.

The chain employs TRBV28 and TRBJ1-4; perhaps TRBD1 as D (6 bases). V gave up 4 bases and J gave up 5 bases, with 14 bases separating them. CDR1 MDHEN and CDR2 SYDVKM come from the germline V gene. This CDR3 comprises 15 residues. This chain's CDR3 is CASSYGGAGNEKLFF. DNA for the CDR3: TGTGCCAGCAGTTATGGGGGGGCTGGAAATGAAAAACTGTTTTTT.

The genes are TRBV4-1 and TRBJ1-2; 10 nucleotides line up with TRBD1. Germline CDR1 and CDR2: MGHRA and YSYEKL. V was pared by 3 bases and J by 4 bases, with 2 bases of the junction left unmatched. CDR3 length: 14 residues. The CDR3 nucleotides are TGCGCCAGCAGCCAGACAGGGGGCGGCTATGGCTACACCTTC. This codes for CASSQTGGGYGYTF.

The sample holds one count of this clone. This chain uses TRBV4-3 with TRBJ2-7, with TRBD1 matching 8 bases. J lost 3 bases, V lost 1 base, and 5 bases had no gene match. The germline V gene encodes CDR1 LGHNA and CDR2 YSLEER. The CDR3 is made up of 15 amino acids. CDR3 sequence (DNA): TGCGCCAGCAGCCAAGGACGGACAGGGTACTACGAGCAGTACTTC. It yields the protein CASSQGRTGYYEQYF.

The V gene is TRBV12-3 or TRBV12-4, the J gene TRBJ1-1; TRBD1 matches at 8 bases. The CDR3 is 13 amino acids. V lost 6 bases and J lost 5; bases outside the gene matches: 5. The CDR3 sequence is CASRYRGETEAFF. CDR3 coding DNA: TGTGCCAGCAGATACAGGGGGGAGACTGAAGCTTTCTTT.